This TCR beta chain was captured in a study of CD8 T cells in ankylosing spondylitis. Study findings and constraints: Matched synovial fluid from ankylosing spondylitis patients was reported to be enriched for disease-linked clones. In the blood and synovial fluid of reactive arthritis, some motif variants had been previously reported. A motif in TCR beta, a set of under 10 highly homologous variants, appeared characteristic of ankylosing spondylitis blood. Clones that were linked to disease were CD8+ and were relatively rare in peripheral blood.

The V gene's germline CDR1 is SGHTA and CDR2 FQGNSA. Trimming at V came to 1 base and at J to 3 bases, leaving 4 bases not matched to a gene. The CDR3 spans 16 residues. This clonotype was seen many times. Its antigen is not known. For TCR beta, libraries came from quantitative 5'-RACE with molecular barcodes. TCRdb used MiXCR to reprocess the 5' RACE reads, holding one entry per CDR3 protein. Altogether about 800,000 distinct CDR3 sequences are present, 12% being singletons, with the ten largest covering approximately 0.46%. Sequenced input: blood, either unsorted or a sorted T cell fraction (not recorded which). The genes are TRBV7-2 and TRBJ2-3, with 10 bases that match TRBD1. The source is a male donor with ankylosing spondylitis. CDR3 nucleotides: TGTGCCAGCAGCTTAGTTGGGACAGGGGTTACAGATACGCAGTATTTT. Translated, it gives CASSLVGTGVTDTQYF.